This record covers a single T cell receptor beta chain. The data derive from a study of blood T cell repertoires in COVID-19. Overall study: The United States, Italy and Spain were the sources of the acute and convalescent COVID-19 samples. The analysed material was cDNA or gDNA that came from T cells, B-cell-depleted T cells, or PBMCs.

Per the authors' pipeline: Counts of nucleated cells, estimated from reference gene primer amplification, were obtained. Sequenced by immunoSEQ multiplex PCR; TCRdb stores in-frame clones only, minus some. V and J calls and clone size are given by that table; D and trimming were obtained from the DNA. The table lists roughly 300,000 clones, 80% to 90% of them singletons. The V and J ends lost 0 bases and 5 bases respectively, with 11 bases between them. The CDR3 covers 15 residues. CDR1 and CDR2 from the germline V gene are SGDLS and YYNGEE. Input material: peripheral blood. The chain combines TRBV9 with TRBJ2-2; a possible D gene is TRBD1 (6 bases). The TCR sequence derives from a woman in her thirties or forties who had recovered from COVID-19. CDR3 in amino acids: CASSVGQRGTGELFF. The CDR3 coding sequence is TGTGCCAGCAGCGTAGGACAAAGGGGGACCGGGGAGCTGTTTTTT.